This T cell receptor (beta chain) was documented in a study of identifying expanded T cells in peripheral blood. Trimming at V came to 5 bases and at J to 6 bases, leaving 15 bases not matched to a gene. The CDR3 length is 16 residues. From germline, CDR1 is SEHNR and CDR2 FQNEAQ (reference sequence). Sequencing was performed with immunoSEQ multiplex PCR; in TCRdb, only in-frame clones are kept and a portion is missing. The table shows tens of thousands of clones, with approximately 89% occurring only once. What was sequenced was blood. The TCR originated in a person aged 18 to 70 in good health. V gene TRBV7-9 combines with J gene TRBJ2-7, with TRBD1 matching over 8 bases. This CDR3 reads CASSPLQGALPLEQYF. The CDR3 DNA reads TGTGCCAGCAGCCCTCTCCAGGGGGCTCTTCCTCTCGAGCAGTACTTC.